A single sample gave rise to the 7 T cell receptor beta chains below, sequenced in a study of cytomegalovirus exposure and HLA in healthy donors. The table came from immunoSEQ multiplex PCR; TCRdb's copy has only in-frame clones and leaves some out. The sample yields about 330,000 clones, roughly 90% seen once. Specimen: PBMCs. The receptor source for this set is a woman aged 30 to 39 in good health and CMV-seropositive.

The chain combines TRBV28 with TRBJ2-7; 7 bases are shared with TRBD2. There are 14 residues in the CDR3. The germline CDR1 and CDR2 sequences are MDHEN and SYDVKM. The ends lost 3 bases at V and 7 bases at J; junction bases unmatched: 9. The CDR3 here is CASSLAAGTTEQYF. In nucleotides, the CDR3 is TGTGCCAGCAGTTTGGCAGCGGGAACCACTGAGCAGTACTTC.

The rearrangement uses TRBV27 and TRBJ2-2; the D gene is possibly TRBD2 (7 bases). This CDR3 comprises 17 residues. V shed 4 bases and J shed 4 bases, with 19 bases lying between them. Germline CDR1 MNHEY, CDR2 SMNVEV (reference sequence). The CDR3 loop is CASSYRWPGGRTGELFF. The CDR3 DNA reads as TGTGCCAGCAGTTACCGATGGCCGGGGGGCCGCACCGGGGAGCTGTTTTTT.

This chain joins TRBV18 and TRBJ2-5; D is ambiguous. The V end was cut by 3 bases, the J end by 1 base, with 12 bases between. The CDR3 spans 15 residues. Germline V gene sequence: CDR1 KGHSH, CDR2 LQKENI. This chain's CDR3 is CASSPPFRAQETQYF. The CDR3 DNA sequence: TGTGCCAGCTCACCCCCCTTTAGGGCCCAAGAGACCCAGTACTTC.

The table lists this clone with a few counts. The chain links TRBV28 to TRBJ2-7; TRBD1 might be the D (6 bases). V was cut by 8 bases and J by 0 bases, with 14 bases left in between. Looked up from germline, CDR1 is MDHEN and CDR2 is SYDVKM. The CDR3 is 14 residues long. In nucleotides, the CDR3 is TGTGCCAGCCTATCCGGGACATTCTCCTACGAGCAGTACTTC. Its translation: CASLSGTFSYEQYF. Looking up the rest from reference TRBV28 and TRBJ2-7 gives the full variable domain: DVKVTQSSRYLVKRTGEKVFLECVQDMDHENMFWYRQDPGLGLRLIYFSYDVKMKEKGDIPEGYSVSREKKERFSLILESASTNQTSMYLCASLSGTFSYEQYFGPGTRLTVT.

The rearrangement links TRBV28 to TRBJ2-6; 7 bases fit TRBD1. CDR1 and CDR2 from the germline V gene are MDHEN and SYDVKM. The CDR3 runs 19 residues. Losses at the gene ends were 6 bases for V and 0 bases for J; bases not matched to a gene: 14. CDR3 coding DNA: TGTGCCAGCAGCCTAAACAGGGGAAGGGGCTCCTCTGGGGCCAACGTCCTGACTTTC. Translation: CASSLNRGRGSSGANVLTF.

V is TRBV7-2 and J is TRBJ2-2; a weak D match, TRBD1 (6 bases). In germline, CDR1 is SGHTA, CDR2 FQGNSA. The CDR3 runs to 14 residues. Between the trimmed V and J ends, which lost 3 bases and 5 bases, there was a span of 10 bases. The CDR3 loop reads CASSFGTKTGELFF. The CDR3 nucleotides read TGTGCCAGCAGCTTCGGGACAAAAACCGGGGAGCTGTTTTTT.

The CDR3 region is CASEGGTDTQYF. CDR3 nucleotide sequence: TGTGCCAGTGAGGGGGGCACAGATACGCAGTATTTT. J is TRBJ2-3 and V is TRBV28; perhaps TRBD1 as D (6 bases). The CDR3 is made up of 12 amino acids. Between the trimmed V and J ends, which lost 9 bases and 1 base, there was a span of 8 bases. Germline-derived CDR1 and CDR2 are MDHEN and SYDVKM.